This TCR beta chain is from a study of T cells in Graves' hyperthyroidism and ophthalmopathy. The germline CDR1 and CDR2 sequences are DFQATT and SNEGSKA (reference sequence). Germline trimming cut 5 bases from V and 3 bases from J; bases unmatched to any gene: 7. The CDR3 is 15 amino acids. It was 8 to 10 ml of fresh peripheral blood that supplied the PBMCs. Amplification of TCR beta CDR3 regions used RNA as the template. In the first-round RT-PCR of the TCR CDR3, the HTBI primer set was used. In TCRdb, the multiplex PCR reads were re-called with MiXCR into one record per CDR3 protein. In the table there are approximately 620,000 distinct CDR3 sequences, approximately 15% of which are singletons. Notes on this clonotype: The CDR3 does not close with the conserved phenylalanine or tryptophan, likely indicating a read error.

The source is a woman in her 30s with Graves' hyperthyroidism that later progressed to Graves' ophthalmopathy. What was sequenced was blood. J is TRBJ1-6 and V is TRBV20-1, with 7 bases aligning to TRBD1. This CDR3 is CSAGTPGGYNSPLHV. In DNA form, the CDR3 reads TGCAGTGCTGGAACCCCAGGGGGCTATAATTCACCCCTCCACGTT.